This T cell receptor beta chain was obtained from a study of T cell clones after liver transplantation. Sequencing used immunoSEQ multiplex PCR; TCRdb keeps in-frame clones, though not all of them. The sample has roughly 100,000 clones, 82% seen once; the top ten hold over 0.75%. Worth noting for this clone: Its matching antigen is unknown.

Study-wide findings and caveats: Donor-reactive sequences fell more than third party-reactive ones, suggesting partial deletion. Post-transplant, graft-donor-reactive CD4 TCRbeta sequences in blood dropped significantly in 5 of 8 subjects.

V lost 3 bases, J lost 1 base, and 1 base stayed unmatched. The CDR3 covers 14 residues. CDR1 and CDR2 from the germline V gene are SEHNR and FQNEAQ (reference sequence). The chain carries TRBV7-9 and TRBJ2-5; 8 nucleotides agree with TRBD1. This sample comprised CD4+ T cells from blood, obtained before liver transplant. This TCR was recovered from a human donor who received a liver transplant. The CDR3 sequence: CASSFDRGQETQYF. CDR3 nucleotide sequence: TGTGCCAGCAGCTTCGACAGGGGCCAAGAGACCCAGTACTTC.